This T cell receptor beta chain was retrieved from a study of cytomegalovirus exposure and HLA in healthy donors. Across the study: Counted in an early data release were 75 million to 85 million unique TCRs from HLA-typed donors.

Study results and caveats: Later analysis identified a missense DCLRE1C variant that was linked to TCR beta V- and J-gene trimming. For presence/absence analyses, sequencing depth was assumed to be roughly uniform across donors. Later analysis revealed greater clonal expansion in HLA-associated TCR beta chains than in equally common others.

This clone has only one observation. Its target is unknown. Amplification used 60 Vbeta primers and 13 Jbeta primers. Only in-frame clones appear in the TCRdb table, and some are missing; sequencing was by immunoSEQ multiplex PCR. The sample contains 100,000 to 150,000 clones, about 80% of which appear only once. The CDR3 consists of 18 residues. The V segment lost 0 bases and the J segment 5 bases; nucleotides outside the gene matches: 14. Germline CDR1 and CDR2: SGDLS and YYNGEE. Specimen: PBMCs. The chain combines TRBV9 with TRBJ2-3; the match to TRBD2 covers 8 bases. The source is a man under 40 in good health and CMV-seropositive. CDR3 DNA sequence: TGTGCCAGCAGCGTAGCCGGGGGGGGCAGCCCAGGCAGAGATACGCAGTATTTT. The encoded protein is CASSVAGGGSPGRDTQYF. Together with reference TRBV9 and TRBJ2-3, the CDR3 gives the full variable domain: DSGVTQTPKHLITATGQRVTLRCSPRSGDLSVYWYQQSLDQGLQFLIQYYNGEERAKGNILERFSAQQFPDLHSELNLSSLELGDSALYFCASSVAGGGSPGRDTQYFGPGTRLTVL.